These 25 T cell receptor beta chains came from one sample sequenced in a study of blood T cells in healthy people across ages. Together with a sample-barcoded 5' primer, a J-beta primer mix was included in a second PCR lasting roughly 6 to 12 cycles. TCRdb itself ran the 5' RACE reads through MiXCR, one entry per CDR3 protein. The table has 750,000 to 950,000 distinct CDR3 sequences, around 24% seen once; the top ten hold approximately 2.9%. The data also belong to a second study, concerning T cells of mothers and their children.

Sequenced: blood. The source of these receptors is a boy aged 5-17 years in good health.

This clonotype has a handful of counts. The chain links TRBV10-3 to TRBJ1-5; D gene unclear. CDR3 length: 14 residues. V was clipped by 3 bases and J by 1 base, with 7 bases between them. Per germline, CDR1 ENHRY and CDR2 SYGVKD. CDR3 residues: CAISEGGSNQPQHF. The CDR3 nucleotides read TGTGCCATCAGTGAAGGTGGAAGCAATCAGCCCCAGCATTTT.

The chain has TRBV6-5 and TRBJ1-3, with 8 bases matching TRBD1. The CDR3 contains 14 residues. The V and J ends lost 5 bases and 4 bases, in that order; junction bases with no gene match: 4. The germline gives CDR1 MNHEY, CDR2 SVGAGI. The DNA of the CDR3 is TGTGCCAGCAGTCTCGGACAGGGCGGAAACACCATATATTTT. This codes for CASSLGQGGNTIYF.

This clonotype was seen only a few times. The rearrangement uses TRBV7-2 and TRBJ2-5; D is uncertain. This CDR3 is built from 16 residues. Germline-derived CDR1 and CDR2 are SGHTA and FQGNSA. Trimming cost V 5 bases and J 7 bases, with 23 bases left between them. CDR3 in DNA: TGTGCCAGCAGCCACCTTCTCCCTAACGTATATGTGACCCAGTACTTC. Protein sequence: CASSHLLPNVYVTQYF.

The rearrangement joins TRBV29-1 to TRBJ2-5, with TRBD1 matching 9 bases. V dropped 7 bases and J dropped 5; count of bases not matched to a gene: 23. The CDR3 extends over 18 amino acids. Germline loops: CDR1 SQVTM, CDR2 ANQGSEA. CDR3 residues: CSGVWWDRAGRQDETQYF. CDR3 nucleotide sequence: TGCAGCGGGGTCTGGTGGGACAGGGCAGGACGGCAAGACGAGACCCAGTACTTC.

This chain uses TRBV19 with TRBJ2-5, with D maybe TRBD1 (5 bases). Trimming took off 5 bases at V and 3 bases at J, with 10 bases between the two ends. CDR3 length equals 13 residues. The germline V gene has CDR1 LNHDA and CDR2 SQIVND (reference sequence). The CDR3 spells CASSADNEETQYF. In DNA form, the CDR3 reads TGTGCCAGTAGTGCGGACAACGAAGAGACCCAGTACTTC.

This clonotype came up once. The chain links TRBV12-3 or TRBV12-4 to TRBJ1-5; D is unresolved. Between the trimmed V and J ends, which lost 6 bases and 7 bases, there was a span of 13 bases. CDR3 length equals 13 residues. The CDR3 loop is CASSSYSSQPQHF. Written as DNA, the CDR3 is TGTGCCAGCAGCTCTTACTCGAGCCAGCCCCAGCATTTT.

This clonotype was seen only a few times. This chain uses TRBV5-1 with TRBJ2-2, with 12 positions matching TRBD1. This CDR3 has 17 amino acids. Germline CDR1 and CDR2: SGHRS and YFSETQ. The trim removed 4 bases at V and 4 bases at J, leaving 8 bases unmatched. CDR3 coding DNA: TGCGCCAGCAGCCTGGGACAGGGGGCGGTCGGCACCGGGGAGCTGTTTTTT. This sequence encodes CASSLGQGAVGTGELFF. The complete variable domain, with remaining parts taken from reference TRBV5-1 and TRBJ2-2, reads KAGVTQTPRYLIKTRGQQVTLSCSPISGHRSVSWYQQTPGQGLQFLFEYFSETQRNKGNFPGRFSGRQFSNSRSEMNVSTLELGDSALYLCASSLGQGAVGTGELFFGEGSRLTVL.

The rearrangement uses TRBV11-2 and TRBJ1-2, with TRBD1 as a possible D gene (6 bases). V dropped 0 bases and J dropped 7 bases, with 9 bases sitting between them. In germline, CDR1 is SGHAT, CDR2 FQNNGV. The CDR3 loop spans 13 amino acids. CDR3 nucleotides: TGTGCCAGCAGCTTAGAGGGGGCCATTGGCTACACCTTC. Its translation: CASSLEGAIGYTF.

The chain joins TRBV5-5 to TRBJ2-7; D may correspond to TRBD1 or TRBD2 (5 bases each). This CDR3 region has 15 residues. Germline V CDR1 and CDR2: SGHKS, YYEKEE (reference sequence). V lost 6 bases and J lost 0, with 16 bases in between. The CDR3 sequence is CASNPGGGSSYEQYF. CDR3 nucleotide sequence: TGTGCCAGCAACCCGGGTGGGGGTAGCTCCTACGAGCAGTACTTC. Together with reference TRBV5-5 and TRBJ2-7, the CDR3 gives the full variable domain: DAGVTQSPTHLIKTRGQQVTLRCSPISGHKSVSWYQQVLGQGPQFIFQYYEKEERGRGNFPDRFSARQFPNYSSELNVNALLLGDSALYLCASNPGGGSSYEQYFGPGTRLTVT.

This clonotype was found a few times. J is TRBJ2-5 and V is TRBV27, with 8 bases lining up with TRBD1. TRBJ2-1 matches the DNA end more closely, so the J call is doubtful. Germline V gene lookup returns CDR1 MNHEY and CDR2 SMNVEV (reference sequence). The CDR3 is made up of 15 amino acids. The CDR3: CASSFGQGASNEQFF. The CDR3, as DNA: TGTGCCAGCAGTTTCGGGCAGGGGGCGTCCAATGAGCAGTTCTTC.

This chain uses TRBV28 with TRBJ2-3, with TRBD1 as a possible D gene (6 bases). Germline assignment: CDR1 MDHEN and CDR2 SYDVKM. V was clipped by 4 bases and J by 1 base, with 15 bases between them. The CDR3 has 16 residues. The CDR3 nucleotides are TGTGCCAGCAGTTCCCCGTCCAGGGGTGGCACAGATACGCAGTATTTT. It encodes CASSSPSRGGTDTQYF.

The chain has TRBV12-3 or TRBV12-4 and TRBJ2-7; D unclear. Trimming took 0 bases from V and 5 from J, leaving 8 bases between them. This CDR3 region has 13 residues. The CDR3 loop is CASSLALHHEQYF. In DNA form, the CDR3 reads TGTGCCAGCAGTTTAGCGCTACACCACGAGCAGTACTTC.

The chain carries TRBV7-3 and TRBJ1-6; possibly TRBD1 for D (5 bases). V lost 5 bases, J lost 4 bases, and 12 bases lay in between. CDR1 and CDR2 from the germline V gene are SGHTA and FQGTGA. This CDR3 comprises 15 residues. Here the CDR3 reads CASSREGTYNSPLHF. For the CDR3, the DNA is TGTGCCAGCAGCCGAGAGGGGACGTATAATTCACCCCTCCACTTT.

This clonotype was observed a few times. The CDR3 nucleotides are TGTGCCAGCAGCCTCCTCGACAGGGCAAGGGGCTACACCTTC. Translation gives CASSLLDRARGYTF. The chain joins TRBV12-3 or TRBV12-4 to TRBJ1-2; 7 nucleotides agree with TRBD1. Trimming took 6 bases from V and 8 from J; bases not matched to a gene: 12. The CDR3 consists of 14 residues.

The chain links TRBV12-3 or TRBV12-4 to TRBJ1-5, with a weak D call TRBD1 (6 bases). This CDR3 is 13 amino acids long. V shed 4 bases and J shed 4 bases, with 8 bases lying between them. The CDR3 reads CASSYTGNQPQHF. In DNA form, the CDR3 reads TGTGCCAGCAGTTATACAGGGAATCAGCCCCAGCATTTT.

The V gene is TRBV10-3, the J gene TRBJ1-5; the D gene is possibly TRBD1 (6 bases). CDR3 length: 14 residues. Germline lookup yields CDR1 ENHRY and CDR2 SYGVKD. Trimming stripped 3 bases from V and 4 bases from J, with 10 bases between. For the CDR3, the DNA is TGTGCCATCAGTGAACAGGGCCGAAATCAGCCCCAGCATTTT. It is translated as CAISEQGRNQPQHF.

The rearrangement uses TRBV19 and TRBJ1-5, with D tentatively TRBD1 (5 bases). Germline V gene data show CDR1 as LNHDA and CDR2 as SQIVND (reference sequence). The CDR3 extends over 14 amino acids. V lost 5 bases and J 3 bases, leaving 11 bases between the germline ends. The chain's CDR3 is CASSGRAVNQPQHF. The DNA for the CDR3 is TGTGCCAGTAGTGGCAGGGCGGTCAATCAGCCCCAGCATTTT.

The chain links TRBV6-1 to TRBJ2-7; maybe TRBD2 (7 bases). Per the germline V gene, CDR1 is MNHNS and CDR2 is SASEGT. CDR3 size: 16 residues. Trimming pared 6 bases from V and 4 bases from J, leaving 22 bases between. CDR3 sequence: CASSPLTAGEGYEQYF. The CDR3 DNA reads TGTGCCAGCAGCCCCTTAACGGCAGGGGAGGGATACGAGCAGTACTTC.

This rearrangement joins TRBV12-3 or TRBV12-4 to TRBJ2-1; D is perhaps TRBD2 (5 bases). V was trimmed by 6 bases and J by 9 bases, leaving 12 bases between them. This CDR3 is built from 12 residues. The CDR3 here is CASRLRDGEQFF. CDR3 sequence (DNA): TGTGCCAGCAGACTCCGGGATGGTGAGCAGTTCTTC.

The chain is built from TRBV3-1 and TRBJ2-5, with 10 positions matching TRBD1. The CDR3 extends over 15 amino acids. From germline, CDR1 is LGHDT and CDR2 YNNKEL (reference sequence). J was trimmed by 5 bases and V by 1 base; bases with no gene match: 4. The DNA of the CDR3 is TGTGCCAGCAGCCAAGGGGACAGGGGTTGGGAGACCCAGTACTTC. Translated, it gives CASSQGDRGWETQYF.

This clonotype has only a few counts. The chain links TRBV9 to TRBJ2-6; 8 bases match TRBD1. V dropped 3 bases and J dropped 1; count of bases not matched to a gene: 12. The CDR3 is 19 residues long. In germline, CDR1 is SGDLS, CDR2 YYNGEE. CDR3 amino acids: CASSARYGDRSSGANVLTF. CDR3 nucleotide sequence: TGTGCCAGCAGCGCTCGCTATGGGGACAGGTCTTCTGGGGCCAACGTCCTGACTTTC.

The chain joins TRBV20-1 to TRBJ1-3; 7 nucleotides line up with TRBD1. V shed 3 bases and J 2 bases; nucleotides not matched to a gene: 4. The CDR3 runs to 14 residues. Germline V gene lookup returns CDR1 DFQATT and CDR2 SNEGSKA (reference sequence). Here the CDR3 DNA reads TGCAGTGCTAGCCCCAGGGGGGCTGGAAACACCATATATTTT. Amino acids: CSASPRGAGNTIYF.

This chain joins TRBV12-3 or TRBV12-4 and TRBJ2-3, with D possibly being TRBD2 (6 bases). The germline V and J ends were trimmed by 5 bases and 4 bases, with 16 bases remaining between them. The CDR3 contains 15 residues. The CDR3 here is CASSPGLAVADTQYF. CDR3 in DNA: TGTGCCAGCAGTCCCGGGTTAGCGGTCGCAGATACGCAGTATTTT.

V and J are TRBV5-1 and TRBJ2-7, with 16 nucleotides matching TRBD2. CDR1 SGHRS and CDR2 YFSETQ come from the germline V gene. V shed 5 bases and J 2 bases; nucleotides not matched to a gene: 4. The CDR3 is made up of 16 amino acids. This CDR3 reads CASSFGTSGGAYEQYF. For the CDR3, the DNA is TGCGCCAGCAGTTTCGGGACTAGCGGGGGGGCCTACGAGCAGTACTTC. Full variable domain (outside the CDR3, taken from reference TRBV5-1 and TRBJ2-7): KAGVTQTPRYLIKTRGQQVTLSCSPISGHRSVSWYQQTPGQGLQFLFEYFSETQRNKGNFPGRFSGRQFSNSRSEMNVSTLELGDSALYLCASSFGTSGGAYEQYFGPGTRLTVT.

The chain recombines TRBV21-1 with TRBJ1-2; the D segment call TRBD1 is taken from the table without a DNA check. TRBV21-1 is deemed a pseudogene. The CDR3 contains 12 residues. CDR3 DNA: TGTGCCAGACCACAGGGGGCGATTGGCTACACCTTC. Protein sequence: CARPQGAIGYTF.